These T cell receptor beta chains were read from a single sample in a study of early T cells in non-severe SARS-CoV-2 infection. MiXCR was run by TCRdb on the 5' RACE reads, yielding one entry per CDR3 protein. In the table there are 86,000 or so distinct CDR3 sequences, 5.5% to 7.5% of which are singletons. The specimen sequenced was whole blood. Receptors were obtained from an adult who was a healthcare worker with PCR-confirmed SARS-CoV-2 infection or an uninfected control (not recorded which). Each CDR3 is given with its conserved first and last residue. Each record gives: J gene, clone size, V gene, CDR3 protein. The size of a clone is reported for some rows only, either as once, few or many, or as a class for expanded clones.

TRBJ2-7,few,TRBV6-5,CASSRGQGQSYEQYF
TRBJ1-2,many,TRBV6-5,CASSNQRTGGGYGYTF
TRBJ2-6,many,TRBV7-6,CASSPQTGTFSGANVLTF
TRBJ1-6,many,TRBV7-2,CASSLSIGQGNSPLHF
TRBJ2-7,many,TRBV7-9,CASSPSGTLSYEQYF
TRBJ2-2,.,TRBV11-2,CASSLEQAWELFF
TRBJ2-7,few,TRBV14,CASSQKYEQYF
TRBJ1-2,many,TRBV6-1,CASSLGQANYGYTF
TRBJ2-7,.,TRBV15,CATSRIDSYEQYF
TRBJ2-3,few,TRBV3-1,CASSQGPSTDTQYF
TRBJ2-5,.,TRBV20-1,CSATRSAVPQETQYF
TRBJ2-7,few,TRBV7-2,CASSLFRADEQYF
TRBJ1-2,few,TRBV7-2,CASSLAWSNYGYTF
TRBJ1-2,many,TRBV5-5,CASGDRGNYGYTF
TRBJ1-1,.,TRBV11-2,CASSRNRGNTEAFF
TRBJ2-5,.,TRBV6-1,CASSEGEGDHQETQYF
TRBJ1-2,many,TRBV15,CATSPRTGYGYTF
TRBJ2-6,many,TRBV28,CASSPDSSGANVLTF
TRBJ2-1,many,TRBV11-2,CASSSGTSGLNEQFF
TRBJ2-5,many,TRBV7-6,CASSLSTKETQYF
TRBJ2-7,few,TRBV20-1,CSAPSGSSYEQYF
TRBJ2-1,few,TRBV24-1,CATSGRQAEGSKQFF
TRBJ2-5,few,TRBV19,CASTGTGGGQETQYF
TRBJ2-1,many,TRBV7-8,CASSFRTGPDYNEQFF
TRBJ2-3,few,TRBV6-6,CASKALKQGAIMADTQYF
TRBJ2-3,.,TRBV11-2,CASSLAYWGTDTQYF